This TCR beta chain was captured by sequencing in a study of T cell changes during pregnancy in multiple sclerosis. Some clones are missing from TCRdb's copy, which holds only in-frame ones; the method was immunoSEQ multiplex PCR. The sample consists of around 100,000 clones, roughly 93% of them appearing once. The sequencing here drew on peripheral blood, taken before pregnancy. The clonotype originates from a female donor with multiple sclerosis, enrolled in a pregnancy study.

The CDR3 is CASSFQVLYNEQFF. CDR3 sequence (DNA): TGTGCCAGCAGTTTTCAGGTACTCTACAATGAGCAGTTCTTC. The chain carries TRBV27 and TRBJ2-1; D is undetermined. V lost 3 bases and J 3 bases, leaving 9 bases between the germline ends. Looked up from germline, CDR1 is MNHEY and CDR2 is SMNVEV (reference sequence). The CDR3 extends over 14 amino acids.